The rows below give T cell receptor beta chains drawn from one sample of a study of T cell responses to AZD1222 COVID-19 vaccine. Clones were sequenced by immunoSEQ multiplex PCR, and TCRdb holds only the in-frame ones, with some missing. The sample holds about 110,000 clones, 87% seen once. The specimen comprised peripheral blood, sampled 28 days after the second AZD1222 dose. All receptors derive from an adult who received the AZD1222 COVID-19 vaccine. Both conserved end residues are part of each CDR3. The order of the fields is CDR3 length, J gene, V gene, CDR3 protein.

cdr3_length: 11; j_call: TRBJ1-5; v_call: TRBV19; cdr3_aa: CASSKDQPQHF
cdr3_length: 14; j_call: TRBJ2-5; v_call: TRBV19; cdr3_aa: CASSDRDTQETQYF
cdr3_length: 15; j_call: TRBJ2-2; v_call: TRBV6-2/TRBV6-3; cdr3_aa: CASSGTGADTGELFF
cdr3_length: 16; j_call: TRBJ2-2; v_call: TRBV5-6; cdr3_aa: CASSLAAAGSGGELFF
cdr3_length: 13; j_call: TRBJ2-1; v_call: TRBV7-3; cdr3_aa: CASSLTSEGEQFF
cdr3_length: 12; j_call: TRBJ1-2; v_call: TRBV7-2; cdr3_aa: CASSTRQYGYTF
cdr3_length: 14; j_call: TRBJ2-7; v_call: TRBV12-5; cdr3_aa: CASGLLRGQYEQYF
cdr3_length: 15; j_call: TRBJ1-3; v_call: TRBV7-9; cdr3_aa: CASSLRGIAGNTIYF
cdr3_length: 11; j_call: TRBJ1-1; v_call: TRBV7-9; cdr3_aa: CASSLGTKAFF
cdr3_length: 14; j_call: TRBJ2-5; v_call: TRBV5-4; cdr3_aa: CASSGPAVQETQYF
cdr3_length: 15; j_call: TRBJ2-7; v_call: TRBV19; cdr3_aa: CASSPLGEPPYEQYF
cdr3_length: 13; j_call: TRBJ1-1; v_call: TRBV5-1; cdr3_aa: CASSLAAGPEAFF
cdr3_length: 13; j_call: TRBJ1-2; v_call: TRBV15; cdr3_aa: CATSREGLGGYTF
cdr3_length: 13; j_call: TRBJ1-5; v_call: TRBV10-3; cdr3_aa: CAISDTGVQPQHF
cdr3_length: 15; j_call: TRBJ2-7; v_call: TRBV4-1; cdr3_aa: CASSHEGGPLYEQYF
cdr3_length: 15; j_call: TRBJ1-1; v_call: TRBV28; cdr3_aa: CASTPPRGRNTEAFF
cdr3_length: 15; j_call: TRBJ1-1; v_call: TRBV6-5; cdr3_aa: CASSWTGVLSTEAFF
cdr3_length: 14; j_call: TRBJ1-5; v_call: TRBV24-1; cdr3_aa: CATRDQGANQPQHF
cdr3_length: 16; j_call: TRBJ1-3; v_call: TRBV28; cdr3_aa: CASSFGGQGSGNTIYF
cdr3_length: 17; j_call: TRBJ1-2; v_call: TRBV2; cdr3_aa: CASRHTGTGGLRYGYTF
cdr3_length: 20; j_call: TRBJ1-5; v_call: TRBV21-1; cdr3_aa: CASSKACNRGNRFSNQPQHF
cdr3_length: 12; j_call: TRBJ1-1; v_call: TRBV18; cdr3_aa: CASSPSRAEAFF
cdr3_length: 17; j_call: TRBJ2-3; v_call: TRBV5-4; cdr3_aa: CASSLRLAGGRTDTQYF
cdr3_length: 15; j_call: TRBJ1-5; v_call: TRBV7-2; cdr3_aa: CASSLGGNSNQPQHF
cdr3_length: 17; j_call: TRBJ2-5; v_call: TRBV3-1/TRBV3-2; cdr3_aa: CASSQDSPLARQETQYF
cdr3_length: 13; j_call: TRBJ1-2; v_call: TRBV2; cdr3_aa: CASTGGVRYGYTF
cdr3_length: 17; j_call: TRBJ2-3; v_call: TRBV28; cdr3_aa: CASSYHPSGVSTDTQYF
cdr3_length: 11; j_call: TRBJ2-7; v_call: TRBV7-2; cdr3_aa: CASSPAYEQYF
cdr3_length: 15; j_call: TRBJ1-5; v_call: TRBV6-5; cdr3_aa: CASSYPTGNNQPQHF
cdr3_length: 17; j_call: TRBJ2-7; v_call: TRBV9; cdr3_aa: CASSALGGGAGRAEQYF
cdr3_length: 15; j_call: TRBJ1-1; v_call: TRBV28; cdr3_aa: CASSTPDRQNTEAFF